The 27 T cell receptor beta chains listed next were all sequenced from one sample in a study of beta chain features in type 1 diabetes. Expressed TCRB transcripts were sequenced because the isolated RNA had all been reverse transcribed beforehand. Repertoires were generated with immunoSEQ multiplex PCR, while TCRdb's copy carries only in-frame clones and drops some. Here the sample spans some 240,000 clones, roughly a tenth being singletons. Specimen: central memory CD4+ T cells from blood. The receptors originated from a man aged 18 to 30 in good health.

This clone was found a few times. J is TRBJ2-7 and V is TRBV27; perhaps TRBD1 as D (6 bases). Germline V CDR1 and CDR2: MNHEY, SMNVEV (reference sequence). The CDR3 runs to 16 residues. Trimming shortened V by 2 bases and J by 0 bases, and 14 bases separated the two germline ends. The CDR3 nucleotides are TGTGCCAGCAGTTTACGTCCTGACAGGATCTCCTACGAGCAGTACTTC. Protein: CASSLRPDRISYEQYF.

This clone was seen a handful of times. This chain links TRBV5-4 with TRBJ2-5, with D unresolved. The V end lost 4 bases, the J end lost 1 base, and 11 bases lay between the germline ends. The CDR3 runs to 14 residues. In germline, CDR1 is SGHNT, CDR2 YYREEE (reference sequence). This chain's CDR3 is CASSTHTAQETQYF. CDR3 in DNA: TGTGCCAGCAGCACCCACACGGCCCAAGAGACCCAGTACTTC.

J is TRBJ1-3 and V is TRBV23-1; D is uncertain. TRBV23-1 is flagged as an ORF with uncertain function. The CDR3 is 10 residues long. V was trimmed by 4 bases and J by 9 bases, leaving 4 bases between them. In DNA, the CDR3 is TGCGCCAGCAGTCTCGCCACCATATATTTT. Protein sequence: CASSLATIYF.

This clone appeared a single time. The V gene is TRBV5-1, the J gene TRBJ1-2, with D unclear. This CDR3 is built from 15 residues. Germline assignment: CDR1 SGHRS and CDR2 YFSETQ. V was cut by 0 bases and J by 9 bases, with 18 bases left in between. The CDR3 spells CASSLGVVGETRYTF. The CDR3 DNA is TGCGCCAGCAGCTTGGGGGTAGTGGGAGAAACGCGCTACACCTTC.

The chain links TRBV7-2 to TRBJ2-1; 7 bases line up with TRBD2. Germline CDR1 and CDR2: SGHTA and FQGNSA. The V and J ends lost 2 bases and 0 bases, in that order; junction bases with no gene match: 7. This CDR3 region has 17 residues. CDR3 DNA sequence: TGTGCCAGCAGCTTATGGCCCCAGCGGGGCTCCTACAATGAGCAGTTCTTC. This codes for CASSLWPQRGSYNEQFF.

This chain connects TRBV14 to TRBJ1-1; TRBD1 agrees at 9 bases. Germline CDR1 reads SGHDN; CDR2 reads FVKESK. The V and J ends lost 3 bases and 5 bases, in that order; junction bases with no gene match: 7. The CDR3 runs 15 residues. The CDR3 nucleotides are TGTGCCAGCAGCCATAAACAGGGGGCCAGGACTGAAGCTTTCTTT. Its protein product is CASSHKQGARTEAFF.

The gene calls are TRBV14 and TRBJ2-1, with D perhaps matching TRBD2 (6 bases). Trimming removed 4 bases at V and 3 bases at J, with 13 bases between. CDR3 length equals 15 residues. CDR1 SGHDN and CDR2 FVKESK come from the germline V gene. As DNA, the CDR3 is TGTGCCAGCAGCCGAGACCGGAGGGGCTACAATGAGCAGTTCTTC. This translates into CASSRDRRGYNEQFF.

On this clone: A read error may explain this, as a much larger clone is one base away. CDR3 amino acids: CASSPDQETQYF. The CDR3 bases are TGTGCCAGCAGCCCGGACCAAGAGACCCAGTACTTC. The rearrangement uses TRBV7-8 and TRBJ2-5; D is unclear. Germline values: CDR1 SGHVS, CDR2 FQNEAQ. The CDR3 is made up of 12 amino acids. Trimming removed 5 bases from V and 0 bases from J, with 4 bases in between.

The gene calls are TRBV4-2 and TRBJ1-4; D is unclear. Trimming took off 0 bases at V and 10 bases at J, with 9 bases between the two ends. CDR3 length: 13 residues. Germline values: CDR1 LGHNA, CDR2 YNFKEQ. CDR3 coding DNA: TGTGCCAGCAGCCAAGATCGGGCGGGAAAACTGTTTTTT. Protein: CASSQDRAGKLFF.

This chain joins TRBV7-2 and TRBJ2-6; D not certain. The CDR3 runs to 15 residues. Germline CDR1 reads SGHTA; CDR2 reads FQGNSA. Trimming stripped 4 bases from V and 0 bases from J, with 7 bases between. The CDR3 DNA sequence: TGTGCCAGCAGCTCGCCTCTCTCTGGGGCCAACGTCCTGACTTTC. It codes for CASSSPLSGANVLTF.

The V gene is TRBV7-2, the J gene TRBJ2-3; a possible D gene is TRBD2 (6 bases). Trimming stripped 3 bases from V and 2 bases from J, with 18 bases between. Germline lookup yields CDR1 SGHTA and CDR2 FQGNSA. The CDR3 sequence is 17 residues long. CDR3 residues: CASSFFRGGWVTDTQYF. The CDR3 coding sequence is TGTGCCAGCAGCTTTTTCCGTGGGGGGTGGGTCACAGATACGCAGTATTTT. Full variable domain (rest looked up from reference TRBV7-2 and TRBJ2-3): GAGVSQSPSNKVTEKGKDVELRCDPISGHTALYWYRQSLGQGLEFLIYFQGNSAPDKSGLPSDRFSAERTGGSVSTLTIQRTQQEDSAVYLCASSFFRGGWVTDTQYFGPGTRLTVL.

This clone occurred a few times. The rearrangement joins TRBV28 to TRBJ1-4; 7 nucleotides line up with TRBD1. V was pared by 3 bases and J by 7 bases, with 8 bases of the junction left unmatched. This CDR3 is built from 15 residues. CDR1 is MDHEN, CDR2 SYDVKM, per germline. The CDR3 sequence is CASSFVTGLGEKLFF. In DNA, the CDR3 is TGTGCCAGCAGTTTCGTGACAGGGCTGGGTGAAAAACTGTTTTTT. Variable domain in full (rest from reference TRBV28 and TRBJ1-4): DVKVTQSSRYLVKRTGEKVFLECVQDMDHENMFWYRQDPGLGLRLIYFSYDVKMKEKGDIPEGYSVSREKKERFSLILESASTNQTSMYLCASSFVTGLGEKLFFGSGTQLSVL.

This clone was recorded many times. J is TRBJ2-7 and V is TRBV14; a weak D match, TRBD2 (6 bases). Per germline, CDR1 SGHDN and CDR2 FVKESK. The V end was cut by 2 bases, the J end by 0 bases, with 8 bases between. CDR3 length equals 14 residues. As DNA, the CDR3 is TGTGCCAGCAGCCAACTGGACTACTCCTACGAGCAGTACTTC. Protein product: CASSQLDYSYEQYF.

This chain uses TRBV6-1 with TRBJ2-1; D is unresolved. This CDR3 has 12 amino acids. V shed 2 bases and J shed 6 bases, with 5 bases lying between them. Germline V gene data show CDR1 as MNHNS and CDR2 as SASEGT. DNA for the CDR3: TGTGCCAGCAGTGAAAAGGGCAATGAGCAGTTCTTC. Translated, it gives CASSEKGNEQFF.

In this sample, this clone turned up a few times. This chain connects TRBV2 to TRBJ2-3; D might be TRBD1 (6 bases). Germline assignment: CDR1 SNHLY and CDR2 FYNNEI. The length of the CDR3 is 15 residues. The germline V and J ends were trimmed by 4 bases and 0 bases, with 11 bases remaining between them. CDR3 nucleotide sequence: TGTGCCAGCAGTGGGCAGGGGATGAGCACAGATACGCAGTATTTT. Its protein is CASSGQGMSTDTQYF. The whole variable domain, remainder taken from reference TRBV2 and TRBJ2-3, is EPEVTQTPSHQVTQMGQEVILRCVPISNHLYFYWYRQILGQKVEFLVSFYNNEISEKSEIFDDQFSVERPDGSNFTLKIRSTKLEDSAMYFCASSGQGMSTDTQYFGPGTRLTVL.

The V call is TRBV5-1, the J call TRBJ2-1, with 9 bases fitting TRBD2. The CDR3 extends over 15 amino acids. The junction had 4 bases not matched to a gene; V was cut back by 4 bases and J by 2 bases. The germline CDR1 and CDR2 sequences are SGHRS and YFSETQ. The CDR3 loop is CASSPSGTTYNEQFF. As DNA, the CDR3 is TGCGCCAGCAGCCCTAGCGGGACTACCTACAATGAGCAGTTCTTC.

The V and J genes are TRBV5-6 and TRBJ2-1, with 7 bases that match TRBD2. V shed 2 bases and J 3 bases; nucleotides not matched to a gene: 5. This CDR3 comprises 15 residues. The germline V gene has CDR1 SGHDT and CDR2 YYEEEE. CDR3 residues: CASSFLLAVYNEQFF. In DNA, the CDR3 is TGTGCCAGCAGCTTCCTGCTAGCGGTCTACAATGAGCAGTTCTTC. Variable domain in full (rest from reference TRBV5-6 and TRBJ2-1): DAGVTQSPTHLIKTRGQQVTLRCSPKSGHDTVSWYQQALGQGPQFIFQYYEEEERQRGNFPDRFSGHQFPNYSSELNVNALLLGDSALYLCASSFLLAVYNEQFFGPGTRLTVL.

This clone was seen a few times. The J gene is TRBJ1-1, the V gene TRBV7-2, with D possibly TRBD1 on 5 matching bases. Trimming cost V 0 bases and J 1 base, with 18 bases left between them. Germline CDR1 reads SGHTA; CDR2 reads FQGNSA. The CDR3 is made up of 18 amino acids. CDR3 DNA: TGTGCCAGCAGCTTAGCCACCGTGGGGTTTGGGGCGAACACTGAAGCTTTCTTT. This codes for CASSLATVGFGANTEAFF.

This clone came up a few times. The chain joins TRBV10-3 to TRBJ2-7; 9 bases align to TRBD1. CDR1 and CDR2 (germline): ENHRY, SYGVKD. V gave up 0 bases and J gave up 5 bases; unmatched junction bases: 5. The CDR3 runs to 15 residues. In DNA form, the CDR3 reads TGTGCCATCAGTGAGTCGGGACAGGGTTTACACGAGCAGTACTTC. The encoded protein is CAISESGQGLHEQYF.

This clone showed up just a few times. The V call is TRBV4-3, the J call TRBJ2-2, with 8 nucleotides matching TRBD1. V trimming: 1 base; J trimming: 2 bases; junction bases outside the gene matches: 6. This CDR3 spans 17 amino acids. CDR1 is LGHNA, CDR2 YSLEER, per germline. The CDR3 sequence: CASSQVGTGQNTGELFF. The CDR3 DNA reads TGCGCCAGCAGCCAAGTAGGGACAGGACAAAACACCGGGGAGCTGTTTTTT.

The chain is built from TRBV5-6 and TRBJ2-5, with D unresolved. Looked up from germline, CDR1 is SGHDT and CDR2 is YYEEEE. Deletions cut 0 bases from V and 5 bases from J, with 5 bases between. The CDR3 covers 12 residues. The CDR3 region has the DNA TGTGCCAGCAGCTTGGGCCGTGAGACCCAGTACTTC. Amino acid sequence: CASSLGRETQYF.

V is TRBV25-1 and J is TRBJ1-4; weak D call: TRBD1 (5 bases). Germline V lookup: CDR1 MGHDK, CDR2 SYGVNS. Trimming cost V 6 bases and J 2 bases, with 13 bases left between them. CDR3 length: 15 residues. CDR3 loop: CASRGDRTTNEKLFF. As DNA, the CDR3 is TGTGCCAGCAGGGGTGACAGAACTACTAATGAAAAACTGTTTTTT.

This clone showed up many times. V is TRBV5-4 and J is TRBJ2-3; a possible D gene is TRBD2 (5 bases). The V end lost 4 bases, the J end lost 4 bases, and 16 bases lay between the germline ends. The germline V gene has CDR1 SGHNT and CDR2 YYREEE (reference sequence). The CDR3 has 15 residues. CDR3 coding DNA: TGTGCCAGCAGCCGGACCTGGGCGAGGGCAGATACGCAGTATTTT. It encodes CASSRTWARADTQYF.

This clone occurred a few times. The genes are TRBV28 and TRBJ2-2; D not certain. The V end was cut by 5 bases, the J end by 5 bases, with 15 bases between. The CDR3 covers 15 residues. Germline CDR1 and CDR2: MDHEN and SYDVKM. CDR3 sequence reads: CASSRPPMGTGELFF. The DNA of the CDR3 is TGTGCCAGCAGTCGCCCACCTATGGGGACCGGGGAGCTGTTTTTT. Variable domain in full (rest from reference TRBV28 and TRBJ2-2): DVKVTQSSRYLVKRTGEKVFLECVQDMDHENMFWYRQDPGLGLRLIYFSYDVKMKEKGDIPEGYSVSREKKERFSLILESASTNQTSMYLCASSRPPMGTGELFFGEGSRLTVL.

The chain has TRBV29-1 and TRBJ2-5; D might be TRBD2 (6 bases). The end of the DNA aligns better with TRBJ2-7, so the J call may be wrong. The CDR3 sequence is 12 residues long. The germline gives CDR1 SQVTM, CDR2 ANQGSEA. CDR3 sequence reads: CSAGERGSEQYF. CDR3 nucleotide sequence: TGCAGCGCTGGGGAACGGGGGTCCGAGCAGTACTTC.

This clone came up a few times. The V gene is TRBV5-4, the J gene TRBJ2-2; 12 bases line up with TRBD2. From germline, CDR1 is SGHNT and CDR2 YYREEE (reference sequence). CDR3 length: 16 residues. Trimming at V came to 4 bases and at J to 4 bases, leaving 5 bases not matched to a gene. The CDR3 spells CASSVLAGGVTGELFF. The CDR3 DNA follows: TGTGCCAGCAGCGTACTAGCGGGAGGCGTCACCGGGGAGCTGTTTTTT.

The chain employs TRBV7-3 and TRBJ2-6; no clear D gene. Germline CDR1 is SGHTA and CDR2 is FQGTGA. The V gene lost 5 bases and the J gene lost 6 bases, with 11 bases spanning the gap. CDR3 size: 14 residues. The CDR3, as DNA: TGTGCCAGCAGCGACTCAGCAGAGGCCAACGTCCTGACTTTC. Protein: CASSDSAEANVLTF.